This T cell receptor (beta chain) was sequenced during a study of T cells after yellow fever vaccination. TCRdb recomputed calls from the 5' RACE reads with MiXCR, one row per CDR3 protein. This table has around 500,000 distinct CDR3 sequences, 20% to 25% appearing once. This CDR3 region has 13 residues. Trimming removed 5 bases from V and 0 bases from J, with 10 bases in between. Looked up from germline, CDR1 is DFQATT and CDR2 is SNEGSKA (reference sequence). The sample holds a few counts of this clonotype. The sample was PBMCs, taken approximately 20 days after the first yellow fever vaccination. This clonotype originated in a man aged 18 to 29 who received the YFV17D yellow fever vaccine. The chain combines TRBV20-1 with TRBJ2-5; possibly TRBD2 for D (5 bases). CDR3 sequence reads: CSAVGENQETQYF. CDR3 nucleotides: TGCAGTGCTGTGGGAGAAAACCAAGAGACCCAGTACTTC.